This passage covers 8 T cell receptor beta chains from one sample sequenced in a study of blood T cell repertoires in COVID-19. Method: immunoSEQ multiplex PCR; TCRdb's copy keeps in-frame clones and lacks some. The data hold about 89,000 clones, with more than 80% observed a single time. Sequencing input: peripheral blood. Receptors were obtained from a woman over 75 with acute or convalescent COVID-19.

V gene TRBV25-1 combines with J gene TRBJ2-1, with 7 bases fitting TRBD2. The CDR3 runs 16 residues. Losses at the gene ends were 3 bases for V and 0 bases for J; bases not matched to a gene: 5. Germline V gene lookup returns CDR1 MGHDK and CDR2 SYGVNS. DNA of the CDR3: TGTGCCAGCAGTGAGCTAGCGGTATCCTCCTACAATGAGCAGTTCTTC. Its protein is CASSELAVSSYNEQFF. Filled out from reference TRBV25-1 and TRBJ2-1, the complete variable domain reads EADIYQTPRYLVIGTGKKITLECSQTMGHDKMYWYQQDPGMELHLIHYSYGVNSTEKGDLSSESTVSRIRTEHFPLTLESARPSHTSQYLCASSELAVSSYNEQFFGPGTRLTVL.

V usage is TRBV11-2 and J usage is TRBJ2-3; 9 bases fit TRBD2. CDR3 length equals 14 residues. CDR1 is SGHAT, CDR2 FQNNGV, per germline. The V and J ends lost 1 base and 4 bases, in that order; junction bases with no gene match: 0. DNA of the CDR3: TGTGCCAGCAGCTTAGGCGGGGGGGCAGATACGCAGTATTTT. Its translation: CASSLGGGADTQYF.

This clone was recorded a few times. The rearrangement uses TRBV5-1 and TRBJ2-7; D may be TRBD2 (6 bases). Trimming took off 3 bases at V and 0 bases at J, with 7 bases between the two ends. There are 13 residues in the CDR3. CDR1 and CDR2 (germline): SGHRS, YFSETQ. CDR3 nucleotides: TGCGCCAGCAGCTGGACTACCTCCTACGAGCAGTACTTC. Its translation is CASSWTTSYEQYF.

The chain joins TRBV7-8 to TRBJ2-2; D perhaps matches TRBD2 (5 bases). The germline V gene encodes CDR1 SGHVS and CDR2 FQNEAQ. The CDR3 loop spans 14 amino acids. Trimming shortened V by 5 bases and J by 4 bases, and 11 bases separated the two germline ends. The CDR3 protein is CASSLTTITGELFF. As DNA, the CDR3 is TGTGCCAGCAGCCTGACTACAATCACCGGGGAGCTGTTTTTT.

The J gene is TRBJ1-1, the V gene TRBV28; TRBD1 aligns across 10 bases. V shed 5 bases, J shed 4 bases, and the junction held 10 bases outside the gene matches. CDR1 is MDHEN and CDR2 is SYDVKM in the germline V gene. The CDR3 is 16 residues long. The CDR3 reads CASSPRPGQGTTEAFF. The CDR3 region has the DNA TGTGCCAGCAGTCCCCGGCCGGGACAGGGGACCACTGAAGCTTTCTTT.

The chain couples TRBV18 to TRBJ1-6, with a weak D call TRBD1 (5 bases). Germline CDR1 reads KGHSH; CDR2 reads LQKENI. The CDR3 has 14 amino acids. The V end was cut by 2 bases, the J end by 7 bases, with 9 bases between. CDR3 nucleotides: TGTGCCAGCTCACCAGGGGCTTTGAATTCACCCCTCCACTTT. As protein: CASSPGALNSPLHF.

The chain uses TRBV3-1 (or the pseudogene TRBV3-2) and TRBJ1-4, with a weak D call TRBD1 (6 bases). V was trimmed by 0 bases and J by 6 bases, leaving 14 bases between them. Germline CDR1 and CDR2: LGHDT and YNNKEL (reference sequence). The CDR3 contains 16 residues. This chain's CDR3 is CASSQERQARDEKLFF. CDR3 nucleotides: TGTGCCAGCAGCCAAGAAAGACAGGCCCGAGATGAAAAACTGTTTTTT.

The chain combines TRBV7-6 with TRBJ1-5; D is perhaps TRBD1 (5 bases). The germline V and J ends were trimmed by 3 bases and 4 bases, with 10 bases remaining between them. Germline V gene lookup returns CDR1 SGHVS and CDR2 FNYEAQ. This CDR3 has 14 residues. The CDR3 nucleotides are TGTGCCAGCAGCTTGACAGAGACAAATCAGCCCCAGCATTTT. Translated: CASSLTETNQPQHF.